A selection of T cell receptor beta chains follows, all from one sample in a study of blood T cell repertoires in COVID-19. Repertoires were generated with immunoSEQ multiplex PCR, while TCRdb's copy carries only in-frame clones and drops some. The sample holds around 360,000 clones; approximately 84% are singletons and the top ten take around 3%. Sample: PBMCs or T cells enriched from blood (not recorded which). All receptors derive from a woman aged 30 to 39 who had recovered from COVID-19. The CDR3 runs from the conserved cysteine through the conserved F or W. The D gene is left open where the match is weak. Where a row states a size, it is once, few, many or the class of an expanded clone; other rows omit it.

j_call	clone_size	d_call	v_call	cdr3_nt	cdr3_aa
TRBJ1-4	.	.	TRBV27	TGTGCCAGCAGTTTAGACAATGCTAATGAAAAACTGTTTTTT	CASSLDNANEKLFF
TRBJ2-1	.	TRBD2	TRBV14	TGTGCCAGCAGCCACGGCGGAGGGCCGGGGGGTGAGCAGTTCTTC	CASSHGGGPGGEQFF
TRBJ1-2	.	.	TRBV2	TGTGCCAGCAGTGCCTTCAGTCAGGCATTCGATAACTATGGCTACACCTTC	CASSAFSQAFDNYGYTF
TRBJ1-5	.	.	TRBV19	TGTGCCAGTAGTATAGACCACAATAGCAATCAGCCCCAGCATTTT	CASSIDHNSNQPQHF
TRBJ1-3	few	TRBD1	TRBV7-4	TGTGCCAGCAGCTTATTCCCCCGGACAGGGACTGGAAACACCATATATTTT	CASSLFPRTGTGNTIYF
TRBJ2-3	.	.	TRBV2	TGTGCCAGCAGTGGTCAGGGAGGCGCAGATACGCAGTATTTT	CASSGQGGADTQYF
TRBJ2-3	.	TRBD2	TRBV27	TGTGCCAGCAGTTCTGGTAGCGGGAGGGTCACAGATACGCAGTATTTT	CASSSGSGRVTDTQYF
TRBJ1-1	once	.	TRBV29-1	TGCAGCGTTGGCCGGGGGTTGTGGAACACTGAAGCTTTCTTT	CSVGRGLWNTEAFF
TRBJ2-1	once	.	TRBV6-5	TGTGCCAGCAACAGGTTATTCGGCAATGAGCAGTTCTTC	CASNRLFGNEQFF
TRBJ1-5	once	TRBD1	TRBV5-5	TGTGCCAGCAGCTCCGAGACAGGGAGAGGCAATCAGCCCCAGCATTTT	CASSSETGRGNQPQHF
TRBJ1-6	.	.	TRBV7-9	TGTGCCAGCAGCTTAGCGGCGGTCGTAGGTTCACCCCTCCACTTT	CASSLAAVVGSPLHF
TRBJ2-7	.	TRBD1	TRBV4-1	TGCGCCAGCAGCCAAGACGCCAGGGGGCAAACCTACGAGCAGTACTTC	CASSQDARGQTYEQYF
TRBJ2-7	.	TRBD2	TRBV5-1	TGCGCCAGCAGCTTGGGCCAGACTAGCGGGGAGCAGTACTTC	CASSLGQTSGEQYF
TRBJ2-2	.	TRBD1	TRBV12-5	TGTGCTAGTGGTACCCCGACAGGGACCACCGGGGAGCTGTTTTTT	CASGTPTGTTGELFF
TRBJ1-6	.	TRBD1	TRBV9	TGTGCCAGCAGCGCCCGACAGGGGATGTCCCTCCACTTT	CASSARQGMSLHF
TRBJ2-5	few	TRBD2	TRBV28	TGTGCCAGCAGTCCCGGACTAGCTTATAGTGAGACCCAGTACTTC	CASSPGLAYSETQYF
TRBJ2-1	.	TRBD2	TRBV4-2	TGTGCCAGCAGCCAGGCTGGGGGGGGATACAGCTCGCAGTTCTTC	CASSQAGGGYSSQFF
TRBJ1-2	.	TRBD1	TRBV13	TGTGCCAGCAGCCCCGGACAGGGGGCGGTCAGGGGCTACACCTTC	CASSPGQGAVRGYTF
TRBJ1-1	.	.	TRBV19	TGTGCCAGTAGTATCCAGGGCAGTGAAGCTTTCTTT	CASSIQGSEAFF
TRBJ2-7	once	.	TRBV5-1	TGCGCCAGCAGGCTAGCGCCCTACGAGCAGTACTTC	CASRLAPYEQYF
TRBJ1-1	.	TRBD1	TRBV3-1/TRBV3-2	TGTGCCAGCAGCCTTATGACAGGGACTGAAGCTTTCTTT	CASSLMTGTEAFF
TRBJ1-6	few	TRBD1	TRBV5-8	TGTGCCAGCAGCTTGCGTACAGGGGGGTCACCCCTCCACTTT	CASSLRTGGSPLHF
TRBJ2-5	.	.	TRBV2	TGTGCCAGCCTCTGGGGGGGCGGTGAGACCCAGTACTTC	CASLWGGGETQYF
TRBJ1-2	.	.	TRBV28	TGTGCCAGCCTCGGCAGGGTAGTAGGGGGCTACACCTTC	CASLGRVVGGYTF
TRBJ2-5	.	TRBD1	TRBV18	TGTGCCAGCTCAACCGGACAGGGGGACGGAGAGACCCAGTACTTC	CASSTGQGDGETQYF
TRBJ1-5	few	.	TRBV5-1	TGCGCCAGCAGCTTGGCCGGGACACCGAATCAGCCCCAGCATTTT	CASSLAGTPNQPQHF
TRBJ2-5	.	TRBD2	TRBV27	TGTGCCAGCAGTTTATTAATCGGGACTAGTAGGGAGACCCAGTACTTC	CASSLLIGTSRETQYF
TRBJ1-3	.	.	TRBV12-5	TGTGCTAGTGGTTCTCCCGGAAACACCATATATTTT	CASGSPGNTIYF
TRBJ2-1	.	TRBD1	TRBV5-1	TGCGCCAGCAGCTTGGGAGGGACAGGGGGAAATGAGCAGTTCTTC	CASSLGGTGGNEQFF
TRBJ1-2	.	.	TRBV3-1/TRBV3-2	TGTGCCAGCAGTAAGGAGAACTATGGCTACACCTTC	CASSKENYGYTF
TRBJ2-3	once	TRBD2	TRBV7-2	TGTGCCAGCAGCCTGGGGGGGACCAATACGCAGTATTTT	CASSLGGTNTQYF
TRBJ2-7	.	.	TRBV1	TGCACCAGCAGCCAAGGGAGGGTCTTAACCTACGAGCAGTACTTC	CTSSQGRVLTYEQYF
TRBJ2-5	.	.	TRBV9	TGTGCCAGCAGCGTAGAAGGGACTTCTCAAGAGACCCAGTACTTC	CASSVEGTSQETQYF
TRBJ1-1	.	.	TRBV5-4	TGTGCCAGCAGCCCCGGGAGGGACACTGAAGCTTTCTTT	CASSPGRDTEAFF
TRBJ2-3	.	TRBD2	TRBV5-4	TGTGCCAGCAGCTTTTCTAGCGGAGTTACAGATACGCAGTATTTT	CASSFSSGVTDTQYF
TRBJ2-1	once	TRBD1	TRBV4-1	TGCGCCAGCAGCCACGAGGGCAGGGGGCAGTTGAATGAGCAGTTCTTC	CASSHEGRGQLNEQFF
TRBJ2-3	.	TRBD2	TRBV7-8	TGTGCCAGCAGCGATACTAGCGGTGGGGATACGCAGTATTTT	CASSDTSGGDTQYF
TRBJ1-6	.	.	TRBV9	TGTGCCAGCAGTCAAGGAGCCGGGGGCTATAATTCACCCCTCCACTTT	CASSQGAGGYNSPLHF
TRBJ1-4	.	.	TRBV28	TGTGCCAGCAGTATCCACCCCCGGGAAAAACTGTTTTTT	CASSIHPREKLFF
TRBJ1-1	.	TRBD1	TRBV5-1	TGCGCCAGCAGCCCGACAGGGATCCTTGAAGCTTTCTTT	CASSPTGILEAFF
TRBJ1-3	.	.	TRBV11-2	TGTGCCAGCAGCCCGACAGGAAACACCATATATTTT	CASSPTGNTIYF
TRBJ2-2	once	.	TRBV5-1	TGCGCCAGCAGCTTGGCCCTATCTACGAACACCGGGGAGCTGTTTTTT	CASSLALSTNTGELFF